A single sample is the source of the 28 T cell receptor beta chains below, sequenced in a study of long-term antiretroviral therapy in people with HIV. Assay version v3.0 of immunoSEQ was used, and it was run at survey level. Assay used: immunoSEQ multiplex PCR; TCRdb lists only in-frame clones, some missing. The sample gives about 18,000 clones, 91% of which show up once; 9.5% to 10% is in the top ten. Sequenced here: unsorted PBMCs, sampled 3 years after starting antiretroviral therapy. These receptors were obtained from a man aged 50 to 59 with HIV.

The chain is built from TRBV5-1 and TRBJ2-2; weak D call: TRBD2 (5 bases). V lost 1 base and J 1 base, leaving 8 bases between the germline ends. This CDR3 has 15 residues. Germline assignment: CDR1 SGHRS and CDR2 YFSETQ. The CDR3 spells CASSLTGENTGELFF. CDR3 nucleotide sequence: TGCGCCAGCAGCTTGACCGGGGAGAACACCGGGGAGCTGTTTTTT.

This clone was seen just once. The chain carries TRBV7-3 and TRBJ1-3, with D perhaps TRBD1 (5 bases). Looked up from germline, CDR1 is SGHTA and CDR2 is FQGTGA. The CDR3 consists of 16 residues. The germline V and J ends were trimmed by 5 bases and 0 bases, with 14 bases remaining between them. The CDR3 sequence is CASSLRGASSGNTIYF. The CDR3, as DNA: TGTGCCAGCAGCCTAAGGGGTGCTTCCTCTGGAAACACCATATATTTT. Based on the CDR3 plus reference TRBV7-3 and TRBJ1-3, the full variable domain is GAGVSQTPSNKVTEKGKYVELRCDPISGHTALYWYRQSLGQGPEFLIYFQGTGAADDSGLPNDRFFAVRPEGSVSTLKIQRTERGDSAVYLCASSLRGASSGNTIYFGEGSWLTVV.

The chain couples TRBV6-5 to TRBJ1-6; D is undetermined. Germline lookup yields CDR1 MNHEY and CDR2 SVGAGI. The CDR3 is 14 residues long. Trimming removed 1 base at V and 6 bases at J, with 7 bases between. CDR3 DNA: TGTGCCAGCAGTTACTGGCGGATTAATTCACCCCTCCACTTT. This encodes CASSYWRINSPLHF.

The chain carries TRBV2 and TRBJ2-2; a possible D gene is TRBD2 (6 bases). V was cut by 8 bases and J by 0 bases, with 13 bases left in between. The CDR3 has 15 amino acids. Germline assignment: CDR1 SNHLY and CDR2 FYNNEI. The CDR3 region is CASPAGLSNTGELFF. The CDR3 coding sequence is TGTGCCAGCCCGGCCGGACTATCGAACACCGGGGAGCTGTTTTTT.

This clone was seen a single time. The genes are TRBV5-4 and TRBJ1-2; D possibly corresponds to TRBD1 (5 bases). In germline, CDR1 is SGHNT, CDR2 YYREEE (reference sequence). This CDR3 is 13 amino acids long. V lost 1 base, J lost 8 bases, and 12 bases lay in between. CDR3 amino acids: CASSLIGAKGYTF. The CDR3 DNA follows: TGTGCCAGCAGCTTGATTGGGGCTAAAGGCTACACCTTC.

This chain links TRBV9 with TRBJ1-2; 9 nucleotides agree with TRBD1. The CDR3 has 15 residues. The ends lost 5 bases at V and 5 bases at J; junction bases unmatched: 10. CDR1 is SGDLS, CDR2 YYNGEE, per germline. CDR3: CASSPQGAYSYGYTF. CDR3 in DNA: TGTGCCAGCAGTCCACAGGGGGCGTATAGTTATGGCTACACCTTC. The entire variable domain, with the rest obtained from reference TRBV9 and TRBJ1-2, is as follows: DSGVTQTPKHLITATGQRVTLRCSPRSGDLSVYWYQQSLDQGLQFLIQYYNGEERAKGNILERFSAQQFPDLHSELNLSSLELGDSALYFCASSPQGAYSYGYTFGSGTRLTVV.

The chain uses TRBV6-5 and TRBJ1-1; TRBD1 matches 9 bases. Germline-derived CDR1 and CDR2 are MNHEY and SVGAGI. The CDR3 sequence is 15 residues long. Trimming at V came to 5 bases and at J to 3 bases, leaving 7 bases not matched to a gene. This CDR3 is CASSGNRGRDTEAFF. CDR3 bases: TGTGCCAGCAGTGGCAACAGGGGGCGCGACACTGAAGCTTTCTTT.

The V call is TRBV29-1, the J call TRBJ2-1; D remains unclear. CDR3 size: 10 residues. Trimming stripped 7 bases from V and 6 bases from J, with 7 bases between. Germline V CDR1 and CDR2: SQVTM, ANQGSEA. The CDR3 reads CSAYLNEQFF. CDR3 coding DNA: TGCAGCGCCTACCTCAATGAGCAGTTCTTC.

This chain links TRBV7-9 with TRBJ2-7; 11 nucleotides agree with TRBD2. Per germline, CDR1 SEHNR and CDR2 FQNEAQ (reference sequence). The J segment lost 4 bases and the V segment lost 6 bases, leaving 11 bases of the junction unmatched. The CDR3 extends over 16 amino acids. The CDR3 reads CASRGLDSGGAYEQYF. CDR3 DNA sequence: TGTGCCAGCAGGGGACTCGATAGCGGGGGGGCTTACGAGCAGTACTTC.

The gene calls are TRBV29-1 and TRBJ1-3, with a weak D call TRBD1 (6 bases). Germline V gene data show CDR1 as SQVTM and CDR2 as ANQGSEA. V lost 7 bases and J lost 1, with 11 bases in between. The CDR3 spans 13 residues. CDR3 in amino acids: CSAAQGSGNTIYF. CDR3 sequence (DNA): TGCAGCGCCGCACAGGGTTCTGGAAACACCATATATTTT.

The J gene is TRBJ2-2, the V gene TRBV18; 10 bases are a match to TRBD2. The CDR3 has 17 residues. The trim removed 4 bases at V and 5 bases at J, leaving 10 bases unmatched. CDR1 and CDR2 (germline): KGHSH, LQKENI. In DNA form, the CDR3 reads TGTGCCAGCTCACTACGGACTAGCGGTACCAGTACCGGGGAGCTGTTTTTT. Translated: CASSLRTSGTSTGELFF.

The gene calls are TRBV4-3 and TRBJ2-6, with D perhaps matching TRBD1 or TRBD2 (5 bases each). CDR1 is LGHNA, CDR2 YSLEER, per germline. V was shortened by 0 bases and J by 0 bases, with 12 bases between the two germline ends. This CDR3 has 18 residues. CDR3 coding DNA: TGCGCCAGCAGCCAAGATGGGGGACGGAGCTCTGGGGCCAACGTCCTGACTTTC. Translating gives CASSQDGGRSSGANVLTF.

CDR3 sequence: CASSTLQGRGNYGYTF. CDR3 DNA sequence: TGTGCCAGTAGTACATTACAGGGGAGGGGTAACTATGGCTACACCTTC. The chain has TRBV19 and TRBJ1-2, with TRBD1 matching 7 bases. Germline-derived CDR1 and CDR2 are LNHDA and SQIVND (reference sequence). With 4 bases clipped from V and 1 base from J, the junction kept 9 bases outside the gene matches. The CDR3 is 16 amino acids.

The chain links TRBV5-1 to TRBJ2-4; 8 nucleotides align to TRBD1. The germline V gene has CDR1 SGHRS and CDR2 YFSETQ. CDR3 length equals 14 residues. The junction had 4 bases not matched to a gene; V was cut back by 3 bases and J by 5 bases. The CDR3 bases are TGCGCCAGCAGCTCCCCAGGGGGCCAAAACATTCAGTACTTC. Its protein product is CASSSPGGQNIQYF. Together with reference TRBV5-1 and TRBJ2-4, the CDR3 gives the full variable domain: KAGVTQTPRYLIKTRGQQVTLSCSPISGHRSVSWYQQTPGQGLQFLFEYFSETQRNKGNFPGRFSGRQFSNSRSEMNVSTLELGDSALYLCASSSPGGQNIQYFGAGTRLSVL.

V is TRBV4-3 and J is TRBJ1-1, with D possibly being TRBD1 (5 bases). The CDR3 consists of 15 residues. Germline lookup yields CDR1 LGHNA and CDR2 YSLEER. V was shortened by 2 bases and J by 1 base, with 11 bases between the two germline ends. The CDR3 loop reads CASSQTEGTNTEAFF. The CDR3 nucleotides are TGCGCCAGCAGCCAAACGGAGGGGACGAACACTGAAGCTTTCTTT.

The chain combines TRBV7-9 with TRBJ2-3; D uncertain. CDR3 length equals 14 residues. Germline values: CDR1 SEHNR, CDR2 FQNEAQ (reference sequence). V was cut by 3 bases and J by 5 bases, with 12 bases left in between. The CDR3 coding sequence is TGTGCCAGCAGCTTCGGCCCGCGAGGAGATACGCAGTATTTT. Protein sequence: CASSFGPRGDTQYF. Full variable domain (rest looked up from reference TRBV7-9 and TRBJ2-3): DTGVSQNPRHKITKRGQNVTFRCDPISEHNRLYWYRQTLGQGPEFLTYFQNEAQLEKSRLLSDRFSAERPKGSFSTLEIQRTEQGDSAMYLCASSFGPRGDTQYFGPGTRLTVL.

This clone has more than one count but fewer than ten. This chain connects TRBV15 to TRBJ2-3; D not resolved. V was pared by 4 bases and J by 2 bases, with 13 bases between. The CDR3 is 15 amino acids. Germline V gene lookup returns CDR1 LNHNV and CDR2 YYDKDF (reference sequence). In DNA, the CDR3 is TGTGCCACCAGCACGTCCACGCTTAACACAGATACGCAGTATTTT. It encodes CATSTSTLNTDTQYF.

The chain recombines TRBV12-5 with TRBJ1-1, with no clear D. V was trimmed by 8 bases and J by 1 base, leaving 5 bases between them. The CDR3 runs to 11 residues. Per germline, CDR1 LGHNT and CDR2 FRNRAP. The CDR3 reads CASLRNTEAFF. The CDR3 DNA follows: TGTGCTAGTCTACGGAACACTGAAGCTTTCTTT.

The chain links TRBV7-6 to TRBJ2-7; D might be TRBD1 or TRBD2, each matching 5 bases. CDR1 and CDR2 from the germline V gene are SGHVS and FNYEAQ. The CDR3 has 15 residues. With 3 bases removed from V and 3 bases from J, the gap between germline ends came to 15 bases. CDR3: CASSLAGTGHYEQYF. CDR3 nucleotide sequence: TGTGCCAGCAGCTTGGCCGGGACGGGGCACTACGAGCAGTACTTC.

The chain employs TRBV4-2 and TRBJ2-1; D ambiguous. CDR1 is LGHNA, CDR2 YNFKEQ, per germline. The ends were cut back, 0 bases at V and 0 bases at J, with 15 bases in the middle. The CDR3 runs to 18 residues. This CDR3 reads CASSQDPLPGSSYNEQFF. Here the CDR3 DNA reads TGTGCCAGCAGCCAAGACCCCCTCCCAGGTAGCTCCTACAATGAGCAGTTCTTC.

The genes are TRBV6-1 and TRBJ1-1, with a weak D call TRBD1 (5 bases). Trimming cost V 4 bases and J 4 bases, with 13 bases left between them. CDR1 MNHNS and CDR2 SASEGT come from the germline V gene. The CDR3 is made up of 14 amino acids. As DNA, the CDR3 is TGTGCCAGCAGTGTGGGGGGTGGGAGCACTGAAGCTTTCTTT. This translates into CASSVGGGSTEAFF.

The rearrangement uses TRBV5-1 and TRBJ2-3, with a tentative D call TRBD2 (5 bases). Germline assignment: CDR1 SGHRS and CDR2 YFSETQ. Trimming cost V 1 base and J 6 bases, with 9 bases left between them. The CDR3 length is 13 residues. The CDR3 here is CASSLYPGDTQYF. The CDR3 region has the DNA TGCGCCAGCAGCTTGTACCCGGGGGATACGCAGTATTTT.

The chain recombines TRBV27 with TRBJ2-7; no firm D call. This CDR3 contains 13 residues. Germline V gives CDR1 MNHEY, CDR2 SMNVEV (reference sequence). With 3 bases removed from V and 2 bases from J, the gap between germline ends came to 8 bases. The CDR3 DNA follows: TGTGCCAGCAGTTTCGGTTACACCTACGAGCAGTACTTC. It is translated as CASSFGYTYEQYF.

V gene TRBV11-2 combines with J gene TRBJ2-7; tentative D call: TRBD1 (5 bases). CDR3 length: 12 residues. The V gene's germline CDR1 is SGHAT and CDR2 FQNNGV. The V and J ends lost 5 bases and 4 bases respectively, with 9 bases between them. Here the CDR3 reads CASSPDRYEQYF. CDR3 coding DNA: TGTGCCAGCAGCCCAGACAGATACGAGCAGTACTTC.

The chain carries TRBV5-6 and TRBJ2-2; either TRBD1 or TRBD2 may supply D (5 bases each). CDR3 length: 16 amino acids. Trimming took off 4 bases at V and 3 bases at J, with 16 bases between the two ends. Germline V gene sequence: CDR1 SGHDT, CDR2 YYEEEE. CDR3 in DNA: TGTGCCAGCAGCCCAAGAGGGGTTTTTTACACCGGGGAGCTGTTTTTT. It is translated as CASSPRGVFYTGELFF.

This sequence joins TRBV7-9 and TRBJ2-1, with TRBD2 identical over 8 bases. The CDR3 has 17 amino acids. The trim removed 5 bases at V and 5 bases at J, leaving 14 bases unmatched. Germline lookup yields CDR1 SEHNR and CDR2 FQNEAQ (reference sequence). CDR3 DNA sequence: TGTGCCAGCAGCCCCCCGTCCCTAGCGGGCTTAGACAATGAGCAGTTCTTC. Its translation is CASSPPSLAGLDNEQFF.

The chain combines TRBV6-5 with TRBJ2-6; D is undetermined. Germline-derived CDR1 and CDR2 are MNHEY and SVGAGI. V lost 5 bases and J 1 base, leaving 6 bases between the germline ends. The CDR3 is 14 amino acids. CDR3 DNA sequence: TGTGCCAGCAGTCCGATGTCTGGGGCCAACGTCCTGACTTTC. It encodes CASSPMSGANVLTF.

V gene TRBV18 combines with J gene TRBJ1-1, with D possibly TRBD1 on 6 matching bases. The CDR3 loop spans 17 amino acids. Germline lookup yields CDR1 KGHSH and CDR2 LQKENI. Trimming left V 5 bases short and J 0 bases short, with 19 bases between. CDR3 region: CASSSDRIEDLNTEAFF. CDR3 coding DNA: TGTGCCAGCTCAAGCGACAGGATCGAGGACTTGAACACTGAAGCTTTCTTT. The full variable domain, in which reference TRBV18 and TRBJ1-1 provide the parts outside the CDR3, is NAGVMQNPRHLVRRRGQEARLRCSPMKGHSHVYWYRQLPEEGLKFMVYLQKENIIDESGMPKERFSAEFPKEGPSILRIQQVVRGDSAAYFCASSSDRIEDLNTEAFFGQGTRLTVV.